The sequence of this T cell receptor (beta chain) was determined in a study of blood T cell repertoires in COVID-19. The table came from immunoSEQ multiplex PCR; TCRdb's copy has only in-frame clones and leaves some out. The sample yields approximately 250,000 clones, approximately 90% seen once. The sample comprised PBMCs or T cells enriched from blood (not recorded which). The sequence came from a woman in her twenties or thirties with acute COVID-19.

The CDR3 nucleotides read TGTGCCAGCAGCGTAGGAGCGGGGAGCTCCTACGAGCAGTACTTC. This encodes CASSVGAGSSYEQYF. The rearrangement uses TRBV9 and TRBJ2-7; 7 bases align to TRBD2. V was pared by 0 bases and J by 0 bases, with 3 bases of the junction left unmatched. The germline CDR1 and CDR2 sequences are SGDLS and YYNGEE. The CDR3 has 15 amino acids.